The present entry profiles one TCR beta chain with its context. One end of the junction is discordant with germline, which a read error may explain. MiXCR was run by TCRdb on the 5' RACE reads, yielding one entry per CDR3 protein. The table shows 1.5 million to 2 million distinct CDR3 sequences, with roughly a third occurring only once. The length of the CDR3 is 13 residues. Looked up from germline, CDR1 is SGDLS and CDR2 is YYNGEE. This entry comes from a study of identical twins. This TCR came from a newborn girl in good health. The chain couples TRBV9 to TRBJ2-3, with TRBD1 matching 7 bases. Sequenced input: cord blood. In DNA, the CDR3 is TGTGCCAGCAGCGGGACAGGCACAGATACGCGGTATTTT. Residues: CASSGTGTDTRYF.